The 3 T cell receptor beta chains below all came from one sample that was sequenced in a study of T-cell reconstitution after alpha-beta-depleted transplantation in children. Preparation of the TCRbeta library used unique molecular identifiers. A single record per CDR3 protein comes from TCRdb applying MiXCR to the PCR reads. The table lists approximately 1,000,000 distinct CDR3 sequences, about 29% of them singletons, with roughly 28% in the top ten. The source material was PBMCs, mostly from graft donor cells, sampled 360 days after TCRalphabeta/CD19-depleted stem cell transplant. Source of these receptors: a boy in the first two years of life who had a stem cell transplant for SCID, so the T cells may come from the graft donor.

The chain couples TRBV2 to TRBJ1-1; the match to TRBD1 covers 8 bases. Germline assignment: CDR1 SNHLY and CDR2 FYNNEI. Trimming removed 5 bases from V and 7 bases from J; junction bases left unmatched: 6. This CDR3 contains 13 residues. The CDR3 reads CASSQGAGGEAFF. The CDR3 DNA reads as TGTGCCAGCAGTCAGGGGGCAGGAGGTGAAGCTTTCTTT.

Here the CDR3 DNA reads TGCGCCAGCAGCCAAGAAGGGGGGCCCGCCAAAAACATTCAGTACTTC. This translates into CASSQEGGPAKNIQYF. The chain combines TRBV4-3 with TRBJ2-4, with D perhaps assigned TRBD1 or TRBD2 (6 bases each). CDR1 is LGHNA and CDR2 is YSLEER in the germline V gene. V dropped 0 bases and J dropped 1 base, with 10 bases sitting between them. The CDR3 has 16 amino acids.

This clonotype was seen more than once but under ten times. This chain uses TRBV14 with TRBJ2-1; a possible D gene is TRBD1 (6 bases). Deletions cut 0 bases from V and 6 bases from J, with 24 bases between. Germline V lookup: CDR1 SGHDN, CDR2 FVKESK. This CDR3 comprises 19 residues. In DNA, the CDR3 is TGTGCCAGCAGCCAAGAGTCCACGGTTTATACAGGGCCCGTCAATGAGCAGTTCTTC. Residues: CASSQESTVYTGPVNEQFF.